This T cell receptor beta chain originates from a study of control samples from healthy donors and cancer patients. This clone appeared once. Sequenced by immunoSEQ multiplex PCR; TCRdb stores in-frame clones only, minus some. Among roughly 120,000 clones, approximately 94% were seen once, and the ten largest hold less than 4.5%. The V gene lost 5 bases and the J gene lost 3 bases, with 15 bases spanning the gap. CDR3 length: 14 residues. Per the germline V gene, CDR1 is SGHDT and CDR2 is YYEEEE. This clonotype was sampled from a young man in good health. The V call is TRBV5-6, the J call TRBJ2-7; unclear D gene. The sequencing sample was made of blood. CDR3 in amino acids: CASSPEQNNYEQYF. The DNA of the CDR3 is TGTGCCAGCAGTCCGGAGCAGAATAACTACGAGCAGTACTTC.